Shown below are 28 T cell receptor beta chains from a single sample sequenced in a study of T cells in Graves' hyperthyroidism and ophthalmopathy. RNA transcripts gave rise to amplified TCR beta CDR3 regions. First-round RT-PCR with HTBI primers amplified the TCR CDR3 region. TCRdb passed the multiplex PCR reads through MiXCR, listing each CDR3 protein once. The table records 490,000 or so distinct CDR3 sequences, approximately 20% of them present only once. Material: blood. All receptors come from a middle-aged man with Graves' ophthalmopathy.

The J gene is TRBJ1-5, the V gene TRBV12-3 or TRBV12-4, with TRBD1 matching over 9 bases. The V segment lost 3 bases and the J segment 3 bases; nucleotides outside the gene matches: 3. The CDR3 is made up of 15 amino acids. The CDR3 loop reads CASSFQQGANQPQHF. The CDR3 DNA reads as TGTGCCAGCAGTTTTCAACAGGGGGCCAATCAGCCCCAGCATTTT.

This clonotype was counted at least ten times. The rearrangement joins TRBV2 to TRBJ2-7; D might be TRBD2 (5 bases). CDR1 is SNHLY and CDR2 is FYNNEI in the germline V gene. CDR3 size: 12 residues. V lost 4 bases, J lost 7 bases, and 11 bases lay in between. CDR3 residues: CASSGTGWEQYF. CDR3 coding DNA: TGTGCCAGCAGTGGGACGGGGTGGGAGCAGTACTTC.

This chain connects TRBV7-9 to TRBJ2-1, with D possibly called TRBD1 or TRBD2 (5 bases each). This CDR3 contains 14 residues. The ends were cut back, 8 bases at V and 2 bases at J, with 13 bases in the middle. CDR1 SEHNR and CDR2 FQNEAQ come from the germline V gene (reference sequence). CDR3: CASEGRGAYNEQFF. CDR3 nucleotide sequence: TGTGCCAGCGAGGGAAGGGGCGCCTACAATGAGCAGTTCTTC.

This clonotype was counted at least ten times. The V call is TRBV30, the J call TRBJ2-7, with 11 bases identical to TRBD2. With 3 bases clipped from V and 4 bases from J, the junction kept 11 bases outside the gene matches. There are 16 residues in the CDR3. CDR1 is GTSNPN, CDR2 SVGIG, per germline (reference sequence). The DNA for the CDR3 is TGTGCCTGGAGGGGGATTAGCGGGAGGGCCGGATACGAGCAGTACTTC. This gives the protein CAWRGISGRAGYEQYF.

This clonotype was recorded at least ten times. The CDR3 DNA follows: TGTGCCAGCCAGCCTCAGGGGAACACTGAAGCTTTCTTT. The encoded protein is CASQPQGNTEAFF. The V and J genes are TRBV9 and TRBJ1-1, with a weak D call TRBD1 (5 bases). Germline-derived CDR1 and CDR2 are SGDLS and YYNGEE. V dropped 7 bases and J dropped 1 base, with 11 bases sitting between them. CDR3 length equals 13 residues.

This clonotype was counted ten times or more. The chain joins TRBV28 to TRBJ2-4; 10 bases map to TRBD1. This CDR3 contains 14 residues. V lost 4 bases and J lost 8; bases outside the gene matches: 5. Germline CDR1 is MDHEN and CDR2 is SYDVKM. For the CDR3, the DNA is TGTGCCAGCAGTTCGGACAGGGGGGCGTACATTCAGTACTTC. Its translation is CASSSDRGAYIQYF.

This clonotype was observed at least ten times. CDR3 sequence: CASSSTWEWTYEQYF. CDR3 nucleotide sequence: TGTGCCAGCAGTTCCACATGGGAGTGGACCTACGAGCAGTACTTC. J is TRBJ2-7 and V is TRBV6-1, with a weak D call TRBD2 (5 bases). Trimming took 5 bases from V and 2 from J, leaving 16 bases between them. Per germline, CDR1 MNHNS and CDR2 SASEGT. This CDR3 has 15 residues.

Of note for this clonotype: An end of the junction differs from the germline gene, which may be a read error. The chain has TRBV5-5 and TRBJ1-1, with a tentative D call TRBD1 (5 bases). Germline assignment: CDR1 SGHKS and CDR2 YYEKEE (reference sequence). This CDR3 has 20 amino acids. This chain's CDR3 is CASSPLQQRGRAALNTEASF. In DNA, the CDR3 is TGTGCCAGCAGCCCCTTGCAGCAACGGGGACGGGCGGCTTTGAACACTGAAGCTTCCTTT.

This clonotype was recorded at least ten times. This rearrangement joins TRBV12-3 or TRBV12-4 to TRBJ2-1; 7 bases are a match to TRBD1. CDR3 length: 13 amino acids. The V segment lost 6 bases and the J segment 1 base; nucleotides outside the gene matches: 0. This chain's CDR3 is CASRTGSYNEQFF. The CDR3 DNA reads as TGTGCCAGCAGGACAGGGTCCTACAATGAGCAGTTCTTC.

This clonotype was seen a few times. This rearrangement joins TRBV9 to TRBJ1-4; D is ambiguous. Per germline, CDR1 SGDLS and CDR2 YYNGEE. CDR3 length: 14 residues. Trimming removed 0 bases from V and 4 bases from J, with 7 bases in between. The DNA of the CDR3 is TGTGCCAGCAGCGTAGACAGCTATAATGAAAAACTGTTTTTT. Protein product: CASSVDSYNEKLFF.

J is TRBJ2-7 and V is TRBV6-1; the match to TRBD1 covers 8 bases. The trim removed 10 bases at V and 5 bases at J, leaving 7 bases unmatched. Per germline, CDR1 MNHNS and CDR2 SASEGT. The CDR3 covers 12 residues. The CDR3 here is CATDRGSDEQYF. The CDR3 region has the DNA TGTGCCACAGACAGGGGAAGCGACGAGCAGTACTTC.

The chain links TRBV9 to TRBJ2-5; maybe TRBD2 (5 bases). The germline CDR1 and CDR2 sequences are SGDLS and YYNGEE. This CDR3 spans 15 amino acids. Trimming shortened V by 1 base and J by 1 base, and 11 bases separated the two germline ends. This chain's CDR3 is CASSVFEGTQETQYF. CDR3 bases: TGTGCCAGCAGCGTATTTGAGGGTACCCAAGAGACCCAGTACTTC. The variable domain in full, completed from reference TRBV9 and TRBJ2-5, reads DSGVTQTPKHLITATGQRVTLRCSPRSGDLSVYWYQQSLDQGLQFLIQYYNGEERAKGNILERFSAQQFPDLHSELNLSSLELGDSALYFCASSVFEGTQETQYFGPGTRLLVL.

This clonotype was counted at least ten times. The V call is TRBV6-1, the J call TRBJ2-7; weak D call: TRBD2 (6 bases). The CDR3 length is 15 residues. Deletions cut 2 bases from V and 0 bases from J, with 11 bases between. The V gene's germline CDR1 is MNHNS and CDR2 SASEGT. The CDR3 loop is CASSELAISSYEQYF. CDR3 bases: TGTGCCAGCAGTGAACTAGCGATTAGCTCCTACGAGCAGTACTTC.

Ten or more counts support this clonotype. The rearrangement joins TRBV11-2 to TRBJ2-7; 11 bases line up with TRBD1. J gave up 4 bases and V 6 bases, and 11 bases lay outside the gene matches. The germline gives CDR1 SGHAT, CDR2 FQNNGV. The CDR3 has 16 amino acids. The CDR3 coding sequence is TGTGCCAGCAGGCGATACGGGACAGGGGGAACTTACGAGCAGTACTTC. Protein: CASRRYGTGGTYEQYF.

The genes are TRBV12-3 or TRBV12-4 and TRBJ1-2; 9 bases are a match to TRBD1. V lost 6 bases and J lost 4; bases outside the gene matches: 6. CDR3 length equals 14 residues. The CDR3 is CASRRTGESYGYTF. CDR3 DNA sequence: TGTGCCAGCAGGCGGACAGGGGAGAGCTATGGCTACACCTTC.

The J gene is TRBJ2-7, the V gene TRBV5-1; 7 bases map to TRBD1. The CDR3 extends over 16 amino acids. The V gene's germline CDR1 is SGHRS and CDR2 YFSETQ. The V gene end was trimmed by 2 bases and the J gene end by 2 bases; junction bases not matched to a gene: 10. The CDR3 nucleotides read TGCGCCAGCAGCTTTCTACCGGGACAGAGGACCTACGAGCAGTACTTC. Its translation: CASSFLPGQRTYEQYF.

This clonotype has more than one count but fewer than ten. V gene TRBV2 combines with J gene TRBJ1-6; D is unresolved. Germline lookup yields CDR1 SNHLY and CDR2 FYNNEI. The CDR3 is 14 residues long. Trimming left V 6 bases short and J 11 bases short, with 17 bases between. CDR3 nucleotides: TGTGCCAGCAGGCCGATGGACGGGTCCCCACCCCTCCACTTT. Translating gives CASRPMDGSPPLHF. The full variable domain, completed using reference TRBV2 and TRBJ1-6, is EPEVTQTPSHQVTQMGQEVILRCVPISNHLYFYWYRQILGQKVEFLVSFYNNEISEKSEIFDDQFSVERPDGSNFTLKIRSTKLEDSAMYFCASRPMDGSPPLHFGNGTRLTVT.

This clonotype appeared a single time. This clone may be a read error of a much larger clone one base away. The CDR3 reads CASSREFTEQYF. In DNA, the CDR3 is TGTGCCAGCAGCCGCGAGTTTACCGAGCAGTACTTC. V and J are TRBV3-1 and TRBJ2-7; D call uncertain. CDR3 length equals 12 residues. Germline CDR1 is LGHDT and CDR2 is YNNKEL (reference sequence). V lost 4 bases, J lost 6 bases, and 10 bases lay in between.

V usage is TRBV4-2 and J usage is TRBJ2-3, with D maybe TRBD1 (5 bases). This CDR3 has 15 residues. The germline V and J ends were trimmed by 5 bases and 2 bases, with 14 bases remaining between them. Looked up from germline, CDR1 is LGHNA and CDR2 is YNFKEQ. The DNA for the CDR3 is TGTGCCAGCAGCGCGACAGAACTGTCCACAGATACGCAGTATTTT. Protein product: CASSATELSTDTQYF.

The rearrangement joins TRBV5-4 to TRBJ2-2, with 12 bases lining up with TRBD1. CDR3 size: 15 residues. The ends lost 6 bases at V and 5 bases at J; junction bases unmatched: 5. The germline gives CDR1 SGHNT, CDR2 YYREEE (reference sequence). Written as DNA, the CDR3 is TGTGCCAGCACTCCGGGACAGGGGGCGACCGGGGAGCTGTTTTTT. Translated: CASTPGQGATGELFF. The variable domain in full, with the rest retrieved from reference TRBV5-4 and TRBJ2-2, is ETGVTQSPTHLIKTRGQQVTLRCSSQSGHNTVSWYQQALGQGPQFIFQYYREEENGRGNFPPRFSGLQFPNYSSELNVNALELDDSALYLCASTPGQGATGELFFGEGSRLTVL.

The J gene is TRBJ2-2, the V gene TRBV6-1, with 13 bases identical to TRBD2. The V segment lost 5 bases and the J segment 4 bases; nucleotides outside the gene matches: 10. Looked up from germline, CDR1 is MNHNS and CDR2 is SASEGT. The CDR3 runs to 18 residues. The CDR3 DNA reads TGTGCCAGCAGTTTTCTTCCCCGGACTAGCGGGGGCACCGGGGAGCTGTTTTTT. Translated, it gives CASSFLPRTSGGTGELFF.

This clonotype was picked up many times. The J gene is TRBJ2-4, the V gene TRBV30; maybe TRBD2 (6 bases). This CDR3 has 15 residues. V dropped 1 base and J dropped 2 bases, with 12 bases sitting between them. The germline CDR1 and CDR2 sequences are GTSNPN and SVGIG (reference sequence). The CDR3 region is CAWSGRGVTKNIQYF. As DNA, the CDR3 is TGTGCCTGGAGTGGTCGCGGGGTAACCAAAAACATTCAGTACTTC. Using reference TRBV30 and TRBJ2-4 for the parts outside the CDR3, the full variable domain is SQTIHQWPATLVQPVGSPLSLECTVEGTSNPNLYWYRQAAGRGLQLLFYSVGIGQISSEVPQNLSASRPQDRQFILSSKKLLLSDSGFYLCAWSGRGVTKNIQYFGAGTRLSVL.

This clonotype was counted a few times. This chain joins TRBV20-1 and TRBJ2-5, with D uncertain. This CDR3 has 13 residues. V gave up 4 bases and J gave up 5 bases, with 14 bases separating them. Germline CDR1 reads DFQATT; CDR2 reads SNEGSKA (reference sequence). CDR3 sequence reads: CSANWVVRETQYF. CDR3 in DNA: TGCAGTGCTAACTGGGTCGTACGGGAGACCCAGTACTTC.

This clonotype has a count of ten or more. The rearrangement uses TRBV6-1 and TRBJ1-2, with 7 nucleotides matching TRBD1. The germline gives CDR1 MNHNS, CDR2 SASEGT. V lost 5 bases, J lost 6 bases, and 9 bases stayed unmatched. This CDR3 spans 14 amino acids. For the CDR3, the DNA is TGTGCCAGCAGTACTAGGACAGGATCTAATGGCTACACCTTC. It translates to CASSTRTGSNGYTF.

This rearrangement joins TRBV29-1 to TRBJ2-7, with TRBD1 matching 10 bases. This CDR3 has 15 residues. Germline V gene sequence: CDR1 SQVTM, CDR2 ANQGSEA. V dropped 6 bases and J dropped 2; count of bases not matched to a gene: 10. Here the CDR3 reads CSVGTPGTGAYEQYF. CDR3 sequence (DNA): TGCAGCGTGGGGACTCCAGGGACAGGGGCCTACGAGCAGTACTTC.

In this sample, this clonotype turned up a few times. The chain employs TRBV6-2 or TRBV6-3 and TRBJ2-1; 14 bases are shared with TRBD2. Germline CDR1 and CDR2: MNHEY and SVGEGT. The V gene end was trimmed by 6 bases and the J gene end by 12 bases; junction bases not matched to a gene: 10. This CDR3 spans 15 amino acids. CDR3 DNA: TGTGCCAGCAGGCTCGGGACTAGCGGGGGATTTGGGCAGTTCTTC. It codes for CASRLGTSGGFGQFF.

The rearrangement uses TRBV19 and TRBJ1-6; 9 nucleotides agree with TRBD1. This CDR3 is built from 13 residues. Germline V gives CDR1 LNHDA, CDR2 SQIVND (reference sequence). Losses at the gene ends were 6 bases for V and 10 bases for J; bases not matched to a gene: 4. CDR3 amino acids: CASRDRGGSPLHF. CDR3 sequence (DNA): TGTGCCAGTAGGGACAGGGGTGGATCACCCCTCCACTTT.

This clonotype showed up just a few times. This chain connects TRBV5-4 to TRBJ1-1; 9 bases agree with TRBD1. The CDR3 sequence is 16 residues long. CDR1 is SGHNT and CDR2 is YYREEE in the germline V gene (reference sequence). V lost 4 bases to trimming and J lost 5 bases; unmatched junction nucleotides: 12. The CDR3 protein is CASSRRPGTGNTEAFF. The CDR3 DNA reads TGTGCCAGCAGCCGACGTCCCGGGACAGGGAATACTGAAGCTTTCTTT.